The 26 T cell receptor beta chains below all came from one sample that was sequenced in a study of blood T cell repertoires in COVID-19. The table came from immunoSEQ multiplex PCR; TCRdb's copy has only in-frame clones and leaves some out. The sample has roughly 250,000 clones, 84% seen once; the top ten hold under 4.5%. The sequencing sample was made of peripheral blood. All receptors come from a man aged 45-60 years with acute or convalescent COVID-19.

This sequence joins TRBV7-6 and TRBJ2-1; a weak D match, TRBD2 (6 bases). The V gene lost 3 bases and the J gene lost 1 base, with 10 bases spanning the gap. The germline V gene has CDR1 SGHVS and CDR2 FNYEAQ. The CDR3 length is 15 residues. The CDR3 region is CASSFSSGSYNEQFF. DNA of the CDR3: TGTGCCAGCAGCTTTAGTAGCGGATCCTACAATGAGCAGTTCTTC.

This clone has only one observation. The rearrangement links TRBV11-2 to TRBJ1-4; 7 nucleotides match TRBD1. The CDR3 contains 15 residues. V lost 0 bases and J lost 8; bases outside the gene matches: 6. Germline V gene lookup returns CDR1 SGHAT and CDR2 FQNNGV. The CDR3 loop is CASSLEHRGDEKLFF. In DNA form, the CDR3 reads TGTGCCAGCAGCTTAGAACACAGGGGCGACGAAAAACTGTTTTTT.

This chain connects TRBV5-4 to TRBJ1-1; 8 bases fit TRBD1. Germline CDR1 is SGHNT and CDR2 is YYREEE (reference sequence). The CDR3 consists of 12 residues. Trimming took 8 bases from V and 7 from J; bases not matched to a gene: 7. The DNA of the CDR3 is TGTGCCAGTGGGCAGGGGGCCGTTGAAGCTTTCTTT. This codes for CASGQGAVEAFF.

This clone showed up just a few times. The chain carries TRBV9 and TRBJ1-1; 7 bases align to TRBD1. After removal of 3 bases from V and 5 bases from J, the junction contained 19 bases not matched to a gene. Germline V gene sequence: CDR1 SGDLS, CDR2 YYNGEE. This CDR3 has 18 amino acids. CDR3 sequence (DNA): TGTGCCAGCAGCGCTCGGCCAGAAAATAACAGGGGACGAACTGAAGCTTTCTTT. It encodes CASSARPENNRGRTEAFF. Looking up the rest from reference TRBV9 and TRBJ1-1 gives the full variable domain: DSGVTQTPKHLITATGQRVTLRCSPRSGDLSVYWYQQSLDQGLQFLIQYYNGEERAKGNILERFSAQQFPDLHSELNLSSLELGDSALYFCASSARPENNRGRTEAFFGQGTRLTVV.

The V and J genes are TRBV2 and TRBJ2-7; D not certain. CDR1 SNHLY and CDR2 FYNNEI come from the germline V gene. Trimming took off 1 base at V and 0 bases at J, with 10 bases between the two ends. The CDR3 consists of 15 residues. In DNA, the CDR3 is TGTGCCAGCAGTGAAGGGCCCCCCCTCTCCTACGAGCAGTACTTC. It specifies CASSEGPPLSYEQYF.

The chain uses TRBV3-1 (or the pseudogene TRBV3-2) and TRBJ1-1, with 7 bases lining up with TRBD1. Trimming cost V 4 bases and J 6 bases; bases outside gene matches: 8. Germline values: CDR1 LGHDT, CDR2 YNNKEL (reference sequence). The CDR3 loop spans 14 amino acids. The CDR3 coding sequence is TGTGCCAGCAGCCTAGGGGGCTCTGGCGCTGAAGCTTTCTTT. This translates into CASSLGGSGAEAFF.

This chain connects TRBV2 to TRBJ2-3, with 9 bases aligning to TRBD2. From germline, CDR1 is SNHLY and CDR2 FYNNEI. The CDR3 has 15 residues. J was trimmed by 6 bases and V by 5 bases; bases with no gene match: 9. The CDR3: CASSQSGGPGDTQYF. The DNA for the CDR3 is TGTGCCAGCAGTCAAAGCGGGGGGCCGGGGGATACGCAGTATTTT.

The genes are TRBV9 and TRBJ2-3, with 7 nucleotides matching TRBD2. CDR3 length equals 15 residues. The V segment lost 0 bases and the J segment 4 bases; nucleotides outside the gene matches: 5. Germline CDR1 SGDLS, CDR2 YYNGEE. The CDR3 region has the DNA TGTGCCAGCAGCGTAGAGGCTAGCGGTGCAGATACGCAGTATTTT. Translation: CASSVEASGADTQYF.

The J gene is TRBJ1-2, the V gene TRBV28; D gene ambiguous. This CDR3 comprises 11 residues. CDR1 is MDHEN, CDR2 SYDVKM, per germline. Trimming stripped 5 bases from V and 11 bases from J, with 12 bases between. CDR3 in DNA: TGTGCCAGCAGTGCTAAAGGGAGGTACACCTTC. It encodes CASSAKGRYTF.

V is TRBV10-1 and J is TRBJ2-3; D is possibly TRBD2 (7 bases). Germline assignment: CDR1 WNHNN and CDR2 SYGVQD (reference sequence). V lost 8 bases and J lost 4, with 10 bases in between. The CDR3 sequence is 12 residues long. Written as DNA, the CDR3 is TGCGCCAGCGGGGGGGCCCCAGATACGCAGTATTTT. Translation: CASGGAPDTQYF.

In this sample, this clone turned up a few times. The same CDR3 also results from other DNA sequences found in this sample. The chain combines TRBV19 with TRBJ2-7; D is undetermined. Germline CDR1 is LNHDA and CDR2 is SQIVND (reference sequence). The CDR3 is made up of 12 amino acids. The V end lost 3 bases, the J end lost 4 bases, and 7 bases lay between the germline ends. The CDR3: CASSIIGYEQYF. The CDR3 nucleotides read TGTGCCAGTAGTATTATCGGGTACGAGCAGTACTTC.

The chain joins TRBV6-5 to TRBJ1-3, with TRBD1 matching over 7 bases. Per the germline V gene, CDR1 is MNHEY and CDR2 is SVGAGI. V lost 2 bases and J lost 5; bases outside the gene matches: 3. This CDR3 region has 14 residues. The CDR3 DNA reads TGTGCCAGCAGTTACCAGGGGGAGAGAAACACCATATATTTT. Its translation: CASSYQGERNTIYF.

The chain combines TRBV10-3 with TRBJ2-5; TRBD2 matches 14 bases. Trimming took 5 bases from V and 5 from J; bases not matched to a gene: 7. Germline V gene sequence: CDR1 ENHRY, CDR2 SYGVKD. The CDR3 consists of 16 residues. Here the CDR3 reads CAISQGTSGGEETQYF. In DNA, the CDR3 is TGTGCCATCAGTCAAGGGACTAGCGGGGGTGAGGAGACCCAGTACTTC.

The gene calls are TRBV10-3 and TRBJ2-4; D is perhaps TRBD1 (6 bases). V shed 0 bases and J shed 2 bases, with 23 bases lying between them. The CDR3 extends over 20 amino acids. Germline CDR1 ENHRY, CDR2 SYGVKD. The DNA for the CDR3 is TGTGCCATCAGTGAGTCAGGGGGTAAGGAATCCCGCCTACCCAAAAACATTCAGTACTTC. Translation: CAISESGGKESRLPKNIQYF.

There are many counts of this clone. The rearrangement links TRBV14 to TRBJ2-7; D uncertain. This CDR3 has 14 amino acids. CDR1 SGHDN and CDR2 FVKESK come from the germline V gene. V lost 1 base, J lost 6 bases, and 13 bases lay in between. The CDR3 loop is CASSQAHRVSEQYF. CDR3 nucleotides: TGTGCCAGCAGCCAAGCTCACCGAGTGTCCGAGCAGTACTTC.

This clone was seen just once. This chain joins TRBV6-6 and TRBJ2-3, with a weak D call TRBD2 (6 bases). Germline CDR1 MNHNY, CDR2 SVGAGI (reference sequence). With 5 bases removed from V and 4 bases from J, the gap between germline ends came to 22 bases. CDR3 length: 17 amino acids. The CDR3 DNA reads TGTGCCAGCAGTCCCCAACGCACTAGCATTACATCAGATACGCAGTATTTT. Protein sequence: CASSPQRTSITSDTQYF.

CDR3 nucleotides: TGTGCCAGCAGGGCACTTCAGGGTCCTTCCCACTATGGCTACACCTTC. As protein: CASRALQGPSHYGYTF. The chain recombines TRBV2 with TRBJ1-2; TRBD1 might be the D (5 bases). V was clipped by 6 bases and J by 3 bases, with 20 bases between them. The CDR3 is 16 amino acids. Germline loops: CDR1 SNHLY, CDR2 FYNNEI.

This clone has more than one count but fewer than ten. V is TRBV6-6 and J is TRBJ2-7, with TRBD1 as a possible D gene (6 bases). The CDR3 runs 14 residues. Germline V CDR1 and CDR2: MNHNY, SVGAGI (reference sequence). Trimming left V 8 bases short and J 0 bases short, with 14 bases between. CDR3 region: CASQRTDNSYEQYF. In nucleotides, the CDR3 is TGTGCCAGCCAGAGGACAGACAACTCCTACGAGCAGTACTTC.

The genes are TRBV11-1 and TRBJ1-3; D is unclear. In germline, CDR1 is SGHAT, CDR2 FQDESV (reference sequence). Trimming stripped 5 bases from V and 0 bases from J, with 8 bases between. This CDR3 comprises 14 residues. DNA for the CDR3: TGTGCCAGCAGCCCACGGGACTCTGGAAACACCATATATTTT. This translates into CASSPRDSGNTIYF.

This clone was counted a single time. The chain carries TRBV21-1 and TRBJ1-4. TRBV21-1 is deemed a pseudogene. The CDR3 has 16 residues. The CDR3 DNA sequence: TGTGCCAGCAGCAAAGTTAGCAGTCGGACTAATGAAAAACTGTTTTTT. Its translation: CASSKVSSRTNEKLFF.

The chain links TRBV15 to TRBJ1-5; a possible D gene is TRBD1 (6 bases). Germline-derived CDR1 and CDR2 are LNHNV and YYDKDF (reference sequence). The CDR3 is 15 residues long. Deletions cut 4 bases from V and 7 bases from J, with 17 bases between. The DNA of the CDR3 is TGTGCCACCAGCATAATAGGGGGAGGGATGCAGCCCCAGCATTTT. Residues: CATSIIGGGMQPQHF.

This chain links TRBV5-1 with TRBJ2-2; 9 bases line up with TRBD1. The trim removed 2 bases at V and 5 bases at J, leaving 7 bases unmatched. The CDR3 extends over 16 amino acids. Germline V gene lookup returns CDR1 SGHRS and CDR2 YFSETQ. CDR3 in amino acids: CASSLRTGAGTGELFF. The CDR3, as DNA: TGCGCCAGCAGCTTACGGACAGGGGCAGGGACCGGGGAGCTGTTTTTT.

This clone was counted a single time. The chain recombines TRBV11-3 with TRBJ2-7, with TRBD2 identical over 8 bases. V shed 4 bases, J shed 5 bases, and the junction held 16 bases outside the gene matches. The length of the CDR3 is 17 residues. Looked up from germline, CDR1 is SGHNT and CDR2 is YENEEA. CDR3 DNA: TGTGCCAGCAGCTCCCCGCCTAGGGGCGGGAGGTTGAACGAGCAGTACTTC. Its protein product is CASSSPPRGGRLNEQYF.

Of note for this clone: The same CDR3 arises from other DNA sequences in this sample as well. V is TRBV5-1 and J is TRBJ2-1, with 7 bases lining up with TRBD2. Trimming cost V 0 bases and J 0 bases; bases outside gene matches: 3. Germline CDR1 SGHRS, CDR2 YFSETQ. This CDR3 has 16 residues. CDR3 protein: CASSLASGSSYNEQFF. In DNA, the CDR3 is TGCGCCAGCAGCTTGGCTAGCGGAAGCTCCTACAATGAGCAGTTCTTC.

The chain links TRBV19 to TRBJ1-4; TRBD1 is a possible D gene (6 bases). V lost 4 bases, J lost 8 bases, and 14 bases lay in between. This CDR3 is 14 amino acids long. Germline V gene sequence: CDR1 LNHDA, CDR2 SQIVND (reference sequence). The CDR3 nucleotides are TGTGCCAGTAGTAACAACAGGGTCAGCGAAAAACTGTTTTTT. Translating gives CASSNNRVSEKLFF. Full variable domain (missing parts from reference TRBV19 and TRBJ1-4): DGGITQSPKYLFRKEGQNVTLSCEQNLNHDAMYWYRQDPGQGLRLIYYSQIVNDFQKGDIAEGYSVSREKKESFPLTVTSAQKNPTAFYLCASSNNRVSEKLFFGSGTQLSVL.

The chain uses TRBV28 and TRBJ1-5; 8 bases line up with TRBD1. Germline CDR1 reads MDHEN; CDR2 reads SYDVKM. The CDR3 is made up of 13 amino acids. Germline trimming cut 8 bases from V and 5 bases from J; bases unmatched to any gene: 5. CDR3 in DNA: TGTGCCAGCTTTGAACAGGGGGATCAGCCCCAGCATTTT. This sequence encodes CASFEQGDQPQHF.